The next 24 T cell receptor beta chains were all read from a single sample in a study of shared clonotypes between healthy human individuals. CD45RO-negative CD8 cells positively selected for CCR7 made up the naive population, which excluded terminally differentiated effector memory CD45RA+ cells. Using immunoSEQ multiplex PCR, the repertoire was profiled, and TCRdb retains in-frame clones only, with some absent. The table includes 450,000 to 700,000 clones, around 95% detected once. The sequencing input was naive CD8+ T cells sorted from blood. These receptors were taken from a young woman in good health.

This clone has only one observation. The V and J genes are TRBV28 and TRBJ2-1; D is perhaps TRBD2 (6 bases). V dropped 1 base and J dropped 4 bases, with 11 bases sitting between them. Per the germline V gene, CDR1 is MDHEN and CDR2 is SYDVKM. The CDR3 is 15 residues long. CDR3 amino acids: CASSLFGRSYNEQFF. The CDR3 DNA reads TGTGCCAGCAGTTTATTCGGGAGATCTTACAATGAGCAGTTCTTC.

The chain recombines TRBV4-1 with TRBJ2-7; D call uncertain. Germline values: CDR1 MGHRA, CDR2 YSYEKL. The CDR3 totals 15 residues. V was pared by 4 bases and J by 2 bases, with 15 bases between. Here the CDR3 DNA reads TGCGCCAGCAGCCGGTCGGAGCTAGGCGCCTACGAGCAGTACTTC. This sequence encodes CASSRSELGAYEQYF.

Of note for this clone: This sample includes further DNA sequences coding for the same CDR3. The chain employs TRBV19 and TRBJ2-7, with 10 bases aligning to TRBD2. Germline CDR1 is LNHDA and CDR2 is SQIVND (reference sequence). With V trimmed by 5 bases and J by 3 bases, 4 bases remained unmatched. This CDR3 is built from 14 residues. The CDR3 sequence: CASSSASGSYEQYF. CDR3 DNA: TGTGCCAGTAGTTCCGCTAGCGGGAGCTACGAGCAGTACTTC.

The chain has TRBV6-1 and TRBJ2-7; a possible D gene is TRBD1 (6 bases). The length of the CDR3 is 15 residues. Trimming removed 0 bases at V and 0 bases at J, with 9 bases between. Germline V CDR1 and CDR2: MNHNS, SASEGT. The CDR3 loop reads CASSEAPDSSYEQYF. The CDR3 region has the DNA TGTGCCAGCAGTGAAGCGCCGGACAGCTCCTACGAGCAGTACTTC.

Concerning this clone itself: The sample carries other DNA sequences with the same CDR3. This sequence joins TRBV27 and TRBJ2-7, with TRBD2 as a possible D gene (5 bases). The CDR3 consists of 13 residues. Germline V gene lookup returns CDR1 MNHEY and CDR2 SMNVEV (reference sequence). Trimming stripped 5 bases from V and 3 bases from J, with 11 bases between. In nucleotides, the CDR3 is TGTGCCAGCAGTAAAGGACTGAGCTACGAGCAGTACTTC. Translation: CASSKGLSYEQYF.

This clone appeared once. The rearrangement joins TRBV6-6 to TRBJ1-1; D perhaps matches TRBD1 (5 bases). Germline V gene lookup returns CDR1 MNHNY and CDR2 SVGAGI (reference sequence). Trimming cost V 0 bases and J 7 bases, with 9 bases left between them. This CDR3 comprises 13 residues. Written as DNA, the CDR3 is TGTGCCAGCAGTTACTCGGCCGGGGGTGAAGCTTTCTTT. Its protein product is CASSYSAGGEAFF.

The chain recombines TRBV7-6 with TRBJ2-7; D is perhaps TRBD2 (6 bases). Germline CDR1 SGHVS, CDR2 FNYEAQ. This CDR3 has 16 residues. V dropped 0 bases and J dropped 1 base, with 13 bases sitting between them. CDR3 sequence: CASSLAKSGPSYEQYF. CDR3 bases: TGTGCCAGCAGCTTAGCGAAGAGCGGGCCTTCCTACGAGCAGTACTTC.

V usage is TRBV28 and J usage is TRBJ1-2; D gene ambiguous. V gave up 6 bases and J gave up 8 bases, with 13 bases separating them. Looked up from germline, CDR1 is MDHEN and CDR2 is SYDVKM. The CDR3 is 12 residues long. CDR3 residues: CASRFDLGGYTF. CDR3 bases: TGTGCCAGCAGGTTCGACTTGGGGGGCTACACCTTC.

A note on this clone: This specimen includes other DNA sequences encoding the same CDR3. The chain links TRBV9 to TRBJ1-2; D might be TRBD1 (5 bases). Trimming cost V 3 bases and J 4 bases, with 7 bases left between them. CDR3 length equals 12 residues. Germline V gives CDR1 SGDLS, CDR2 YYNGEE. The CDR3 DNA is TGTGCCAGCAGCGGTACAGGCTATGGCTACACCTTC. It specifies CASSGTGYGYTF.

Details on this clone: The sample has other DNA sequences that encode this CDR3 too. DNA for the CDR3: TGTGCCAGCAGCCCGGGACAGTCCTACGAGCAGTACTTC. The encoded protein is CASSPGQSYEQYF. The chain is built from TRBV7-9 and TRBJ2-7, with 7 bases fitting TRBD1. The V gene end was trimmed by 5 bases and the J gene end by 1 base; junction bases not matched to a gene: 2. This CDR3 has 13 residues. CDR1 is SEHNR, CDR2 FQNEAQ, per germline (reference sequence).

This clone was detected only once. The chain employs TRBV27 and TRBJ1-1; D is perhaps TRBD1 (6 bases). The CDR3 is made up of 12 amino acids. Germline V gene data show CDR1 as MNHEY and CDR2 as SMNVEV (reference sequence). V was trimmed by 7 bases and J by 6 bases, leaving 12 bases between them. The DNA for the CDR3 is TGTGCCAGCATCTCAGGGGTTGCTGAAGCTTTCTTT. Its protein product is CASISGVAEAFF.

The genes are TRBV4-1 and TRBJ1-1; no firm D call. CDR3 size: 11 residues. The V end lost 1 base, the J end lost 5 bases, and 2 bases lay between the germline ends. The germline V gene encodes CDR1 MGHRA and CDR2 YSYEKL. Here the CDR3 reads CASSQGTEAFF. The CDR3 DNA follows: TGCGCCAGCAGCCAAGGGACTGAAGCTTTCTTT.

Details on this clone: Additional DNA sequences in this sample encode the identical CDR3. This chain connects TRBV6-5 to TRBJ2-7; perhaps TRBD2 as D (6 bases). Germline V gene lookup returns CDR1 MNHEY and CDR2 SVGAGI. Trimming left V 0 bases short and J 3 bases short, with 6 bases between. The CDR3 is made up of 13 amino acids. The chain's CDR3 is CASSYSTSYEQYF. In DNA form, the CDR3 reads TGTGCCAGCAGTTACTCGACTAGCTACGAGCAGTACTTC.

This chain links TRBV2 with TRBJ1-5; no clear D. Germline lookup yields CDR1 SNHLY and CDR2 FYNNEI. Deletions cut 2 bases from V and 1 base from J, with 9 bases between. The CDR3 is 15 residues long. CDR3 residues: CASSERASSNQPQHF. CDR3 DNA: TGTGCCAGCAGTGAACGGGCCAGCAGCAATCAGCCCCAGCATTTT.

This clone is a singleton in its sample. The rearrangement links TRBV7-8 to TRBJ1-3, with a tentative D call TRBD1 (5 bases). The V end lost 1 base, the J end lost 0 bases, and 7 bases lay between the germline ends. The CDR3 has 15 amino acids. Germline V CDR1 and CDR2: SGHVS, FQNEAQ. The CDR3: CASSLGQSSGNTIYF. The CDR3 DNA follows: TGTGCCAGCAGCTTAGGACAGAGCTCTGGAAACACCATATATTTT. Complete variable domain (other parts from reference TRBV7-8 and TRBJ1-3): GAGVSQSPRYKVAKRGQDVALRCDPISGHVSLFWYQQALGQGPEFLTYFQNEAQLDKSGLPSDRFFAERPEGSVSTLKIQRTQQEDSAVYLCASSLGQSSGNTIYFGEGSWLTVV.

The chain carries TRBV23-1 and TRBJ1-5; the match to TRBD1 covers 8 bases. TRBV23-1 is treated as an ORF (open reading frame) with a function not yet certain. CDR3 size: 17 residues. The trim removed 1 base at V and 6 bases at J, leaving 11 bases unmatched. The DNA of the CDR3 is TGCGCCAGCAGTCAATTTACTCAGGGGGCCGTGTGTCAGCCCCAGCATTTT. Protein: CASSQFTQGAVCQPQHF.

This clone was counted once. The rearrangement joins TRBV9 to TRBJ2-4; D unresolved. CDR1 is SGDLS, CDR2 YYNGEE, per germline. Trimming left V 3 bases short and J 2 bases short, with 3 bases between. The CDR3 has 12 residues. The CDR3 reads CASSGSKNIQYF. In nucleotides, the CDR3 is TGTGCCAGCAGCGGTTCCAAAAACATTCAGTACTTC.

The V gene is TRBV29-1, the J gene TRBJ1-2, with D possibly matching TRBD1 (6 bases). This CDR3 comprises 13 residues. Trimming took 4 bases from V and 8 from J, leaving 17 bases between them. Germline V gene data show CDR1 as SQVTM and CDR2 as ANQGSEA. The CDR3 sequence: CSVVLEGVQGYTF. The DNA for the CDR3 is TGCAGCGTTGTTTTAGAGGGGGTCCAGGGCTACACCTTC.

CDR3 bases: TGCGCCAGCAGCTTGGAGGGTTGGGAGTCTTTCACAGATACGCAGTATTTT. It translates to CASSLEGWESFTDTQYF. The chain recombines TRBV5-1 with TRBJ2-3, with D perhaps TRBD2 (5 bases). The CDR3 extends over 17 amino acids. Germline loops: CDR1 SGHRS, CDR2 YFSETQ. V lost 0 bases and J lost 2, with 16 bases in between.

CDR3 protein: CASSQLEKAEAFF. The DNA for the CDR3 is TGCGCCAGCAGCCAACTCGAGAAGGCTGAAGCTTTCTTT. V gene TRBV4-1 combines with J gene TRBJ1-1; D unresolved. Per germline, CDR1 MGHRA and CDR2 YSYEKL. The CDR3 has 13 residues. The V end lost 2 bases, the J end lost 6 bases, and 10 bases lay between the germline ends.

J is TRBJ1-5 and V is TRBV4-1; D is possibly TRBD1 (6 bases). The CDR3 runs 16 residues. The germline V gene has CDR1 MGHRA and CDR2 YSYEKL. Trimming removed 0 bases from V and 3 bases from J, with 12 bases in between. This CDR3 reads CASSQELGQINQPQHF. The CDR3 region has the DNA TGCGCCAGCAGCCAAGAATTGGGACAAATCAATCAGCCCCAGCATTTT.

The rearrangement uses TRBV4-1 and TRBJ2-6; TRBD1 matches 7 bases. Germline V CDR1 and CDR2: MGHRA, YSYEKL. Trimming at V came to 4 bases and at J to 3 bases, leaving 3 bases not matched to a gene. The CDR3 is made up of 15 amino acids. CDR3 sequence (DNA): TGCGCCAGCAGCCCGACAGGGAATGGGGCCAACGTCCTGACTTTC. As protein: CASSPTGNGANVLTF.

This clone was counted once. This chain joins TRBV28 and TRBJ2-1, with TRBD2 identical over 10 bases. Germline CDR1 MDHEN, CDR2 SYDVKM. With V trimmed by 4 bases and J by 6 bases, 6 bases remained unmatched. The CDR3 contains 15 residues. In DNA, the CDR3 is TGTGCCAGCAGTTCCCTAGCGGGAGTAATCAATGAGCAGTTCTTC. Translated, it gives CASSSLAGVINEQFF.

The chain employs TRBV19 and TRBJ1-1; TRBD1 might be the D (5 bases). CDR1 and CDR2 from the germline V gene are LNHDA and SQIVND (reference sequence). The V and J ends lost 3 bases and 5 bases respectively, with 13 bases between them. CDR3 length equals 14 residues. CDR3: CASSIPGTFTEAFF. In DNA, the CDR3 is TGTGCCAGTAGTATTCCAGGGACTTTTACTGAAGCTTTCTTT. The complete variable domain, with remaining parts taken from reference TRBV19 and TRBJ1-1, reads DGGITQSPKYLFRKEGQNVTLSCEQNLNHDAMYWYRQDPGQGLRLIYYSQIVNDFQKGDIAEGYSVSREKKESFPLTVTSAQKNPTAFYLCASSIPGTFTEAFFGQGTRLTVV.